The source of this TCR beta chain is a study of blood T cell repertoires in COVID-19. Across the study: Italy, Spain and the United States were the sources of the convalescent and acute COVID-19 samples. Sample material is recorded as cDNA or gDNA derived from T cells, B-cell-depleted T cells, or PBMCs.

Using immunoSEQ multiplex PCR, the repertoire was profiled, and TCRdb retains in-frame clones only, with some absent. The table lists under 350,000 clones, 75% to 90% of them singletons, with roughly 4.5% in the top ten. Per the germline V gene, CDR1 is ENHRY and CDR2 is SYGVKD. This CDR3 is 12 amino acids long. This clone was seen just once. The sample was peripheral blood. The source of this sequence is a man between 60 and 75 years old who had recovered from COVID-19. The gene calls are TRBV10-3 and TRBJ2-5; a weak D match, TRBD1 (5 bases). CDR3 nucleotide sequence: TGTGCGTGCAGGGAAGATGGGGAGACCCAGTACTTC. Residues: CACREDGETQYF.